This T cell receptor beta chain originates from a study of T cell responses to AZD1222 COVID-19 vaccine. Study findings and constraints: Receipt of two AZD1222 doses was followed by a rise in Spike-specific TCR breadth and depth.

Data came from immunoSEQ multiplex PCR; TCRdb stores just in-frame clones and leaves some out. This sample has some 100,000 clones, with just under 90% found just once. V dropped 0 bases and J dropped 1 base, with 5 bases sitting between them. Germline CDR1 and CDR2: SGDLS and YYNGEE. The CDR3 consists of 14 residues. Of note for this clone: Its antigen remains unknown.

The rearrangement links TRBV9 to TRBJ1-3, with D uncertain. The source of this sequence is an adult in good health. The sequences come from peripheral blood, collected on day 0 of AZD1222 vaccination. The CDR3 DNA reads TGTGCCAGCAGCGTAGACGGGTCTGGAAACACCATATATTTT. Translating gives CASSVDGSGNTIYF.